This TCR beta chain was obtained from a study of cytomegalovirus exposure and HLA in healthy donors. Trimming stripped 2 bases from V and 2 bases from J, with 6 bases between. In germline, CDR1 is KGHSH, CDR2 LQKENI. This CDR3 comprises 13 residues. PCR primers comprised 60 Vbeta and 13 Jbeta primers. Produced via immunoSEQ multiplex PCR; TCRdb's table is partial and in-frame only. The sample holds some 150,000 clones, just under 80% seen once. Sequencing used PBMCs. This sequence originates from a woman aged 50 to 60 in good health and CMV-seronegative. The chain carries TRBV18 and TRBJ1-2; D is uncertain. The CDR3: CASSPEMNYGYTF. The CDR3, as DNA: TGTGCCAGCTCACCAGAGATGAACTATGGCTACACCTTC. Together with reference TRBV18 and TRBJ1-2, the CDR3 gives the full variable domain: NAGVMQNPRHLVRRRGQEARLRCSPMKGHSHVYWYRQLPEEGLKFMVYLQKENIIDESGMPKERFSAEFPKEGPSILRIQQVVRGDSAAYFCASSPEMNYGYTFGSGTRLTVV.